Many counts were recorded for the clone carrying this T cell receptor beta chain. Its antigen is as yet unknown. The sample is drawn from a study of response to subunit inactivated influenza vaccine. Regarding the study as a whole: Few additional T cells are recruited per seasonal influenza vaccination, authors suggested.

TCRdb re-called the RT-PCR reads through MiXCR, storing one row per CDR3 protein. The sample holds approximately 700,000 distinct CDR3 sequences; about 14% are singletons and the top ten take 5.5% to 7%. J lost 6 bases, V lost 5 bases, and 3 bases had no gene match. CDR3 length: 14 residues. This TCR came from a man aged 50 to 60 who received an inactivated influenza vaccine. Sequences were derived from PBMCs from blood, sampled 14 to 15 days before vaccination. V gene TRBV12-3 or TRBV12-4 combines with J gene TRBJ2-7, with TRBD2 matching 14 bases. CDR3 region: CASSPGLAGAEQYF. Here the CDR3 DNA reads TGTGCCAGCAGTCCGGGACTAGCGGGAGCCGAGCAGTACTTC.